A selection of T cell receptor beta chains follows, all from one sample in a study of cytomegalovirus exposure and HLA in healthy donors. TCRdb's copy holds only in-frame clones and misses some; the assay was immunoSEQ multiplex PCR. The sample has about 150,000 clones; approximately 72% are singletons. The source material was PBMCs. The receptors derive from a man aged 18-30 years in good health and CMV-seronegative. CDR3s include the opening cysteine and the closing phenylalanine or tryptophan. A D gene is named only where the DNA matches it firmly. The listing skips clone size in some rows; elsewhere it reads once, few, many or a size class.

v_gene	d_gene	abundance	j_gene	CDR3nt	CDR3aa
TRBV9	-	few	TRBJ2-7	TGTGCCAGCAGCGTAAGTGGGAAGGGAGACGAGCAGTACTTC	CASSVSGKGDEQYF
TRBV6-6	-	-	TRBJ1-5	TGTGCCAGCAGTCGGTCAAGGGGGAGCGATCAGCCCCAGCATTTT	CASSRSRGSDQPQHF
TRBV28	TRBD2	-	TRBJ2-7	TGTGCCAGCAGTCGAACCCCGGGACTAGCGGGAGACGAGCAGTACTTC	CASSRTPGLAGDEQYF
TRBV5-1	TRBD2	once	TRBJ2-7	TGCGCCAGCAGCTTGGATGGGCGGGAGATTGACGAGCAGTACTTC	CASSLDGREIDEQYF
TRBV7-8	TRBD1	-	TRBJ1-4	TGTGCCAGCAGCTTGACAGGGGTTGGTGAAAAACTGTTTTTT	CASSLTGVGEKLFF
TRBV5-1	TRBD2	-	TRBJ2-1	TGCGCCAGCAGCTCACTAGCGGGAGGGTCGTACAATGAGCAGTTCTTC	CASSSLAGGSYNEQFF
TRBV29-1	-	-	TRBJ2-5	TGCAGCGTTGAAGTCGGGGGAGGAGACCAAGAGACCCAGTACTTC	CSVEVGGGDQETQYF
TRBV18	TRBD2	-	TRBJ2-2	TGTGCCAGCTCACTAACTAGCGGCCCGGACACCGGGGAGCTGTTTTTT	CASSLTSGPDTGELFF
TRBV9	TRBD2	-	TRBJ2-7	TGTGCCAGCAGCGCGAAAGGACTAGCGGGAAGAGACGAGCAGTACTTC	CASSAKGLAGRDEQYF
TRBV5-8	-	-	TRBJ1-2	TGTGCCAGCAGCCCTGACTACTATGGCTACACCTTC	CASSPDYYGYTF
TRBV4-1	TRBD2	once	TRBJ2-7	TGCGCCAGCAGCCCCAAGGAAGCGGGAGCCCCATCGGAGCAGTACTTC	CASSPKEAGAPSEQYF
TRBV11-2	-	once	TRBJ1-6	TGTGCCAGCAGCTCCCGGGGGAGAGAGAATTCACCCCTCCACTTT	CASSSRGRENSPLHF